The 17 T cell receptor beta chains presented below share a single source sample, sequenced in a study of Graves' ophthalmopathy and Graves' hyperthyroidism. The sequenced template was RNA, covering the TCR beta CDR3 region. The authors performed first-round RT-PCR with HTBI primers and then a second-round multiplex PCR. In TCRdb, the multiplex PCR reads were re-called with MiXCR into one record per CDR3 protein. The sample includes 200,000 to 250,000 distinct CDR3 sequences, under 25% seen only once; the top ten take roughly 44%. The sequenced sample consisted of peripheral blood. These receptors were obtained from a woman aged 45-65 years with Graves' ophthalmopathy.

Only a few counts were recorded for this clonotype. The genes are TRBV7-3 and TRBJ2-1; 12 nucleotides match TRBD2. CDR1 and CDR2 from the germline V gene are SGHTA and FQGTGA. V gave up 2 bases and J gave up 10 bases; unmatched junction bases: 9. There are 16 residues in the CDR3. The CDR3 DNA reads as TGTGCCAGCAGCTTAGTAAGGACTAGCGGGATAAAAGAGCAGTTCTTC. Protein product: CASSLVRTSGIKEQFF. The variable domain in full, with the rest retrieved from reference TRBV7-3 and TRBJ2-1, is GAGVSQTPSNKVTEKGKYVELRCDPISGHTALYWYRQSLGQGPEFLIYFQGTGAADDSGLPNDRFFAVRPEGSVSTLKIQRTERGDSAVYLCASSLVRTSGIKEQFFGPGTRLTVL.

This clonotype was observed many times. The rearrangement links TRBV7-8 to TRBJ1-5; 7 positions agree with TRBD1. CDR1 is SGHVS and CDR2 is FQNEAQ in the germline V gene. This CDR3 is 18 amino acids long. V shed 4 bases and J 0 bases; nucleotides not matched to a gene: 12. In DNA, the CDR3 is TGTGCCAGCAGCTCCGGGACAGTCCCATGGGATAGCAATCAGCCCCAGCATTTT. Its translation: CASSSGTVPWDSNQPQHF. Filled out from reference TRBV7-8 and TRBJ1-5, the complete variable domain reads GAGVSQSPRYKVAKRGQDVALRCDPISGHVSLFWYQQALGQGPEFLTYFQNEAQLDKSGLPSDRFFAERPEGSVSTLKIQRTQQEDSAVYLCASSSGTVPWDSNQPQHFGDGTRLSIL.

This clonotype appeared once. The chain couples TRBV6-1 to TRBJ2-5, with D possibly being TRBD2 (6 bases). There are 14 residues in the CDR3. Germline CDR1 MNHNS, CDR2 SASEGT. V gave up 4 bases and J gave up 2 bases, with 11 bases separating them. CDR3 nucleotide sequence: TGTGCCAGCAGTGTGAGGAGGGAACAAGAGACCCAGTACTTC. It is translated as CASSVRREQETQYF.

This clonotype was detected ten times or more. The gene calls are TRBV6-5 and TRBJ1-6; D might be TRBD1 (6 bases). The CDR3 length is 14 residues. The V gene lost 6 bases and the J gene lost 7 bases, with 13 bases spanning the gap. Germline CDR1 is MNHEY and CDR2 is SVGAGI. In DNA, the CDR3 is TGTGCCAGCAGATGGACAGCACTAAATTCACCCCTCCACTTT. Amino acids: CASRWTALNSPLHF.

This clonotype was observed at least ten times. The gene calls are TRBV5-1 and TRBJ2-7; TRBD1 might be the D (6 bases). V lost 4 bases, J lost 2 bases, and 13 bases lay in between. The CDR3 has 14 residues. The germline gives CDR1 SGHRS, CDR2 YFSETQ. Here the CDR3 reads CASSVQQGAYEQYF. The CDR3 nucleotides are TGCGCCAGCAGCGTCCAACAGGGAGCCTACGAGCAGTACTTC.

V and J are TRBV9 and TRBJ2-2; maybe TRBD2 (5 bases). CDR3 length: 16 residues. Deletions cut 4 bases from V and 2 bases from J, with 15 bases between. Germline V lookup: CDR1 SGDLS, CDR2 YYNGEE. CDR3 coding DNA: TGTGCCAGCAGCCCCCGGGTAGCGTCAAACACCGGGGAGCTGTTTTTT. Translated: CASSPRVASNTGELFF. Full variable domain (missing parts from reference TRBV9 and TRBJ2-2): DSGVTQTPKHLITATGQRVTLRCSPRSGDLSVYWYQQSLDQGLQFLIQYYNGEERAKGNILERFSAQQFPDLHSELNLSSLELGDSALYFCASSPRVASNTGELFFGEGSRLTVL.

At least ten counts were recorded for this clonotype. CDR3 loop: CASSVDSGNGELFF. CDR3 nucleotide sequence: TGTGCCAGCAGTGTCGATAGCGGGAACGGGGAGCTGTTTTTT. J is TRBJ2-2 and V is TRBV6-4; TRBD2 matches at 8 bases. This CDR3 has 14 amino acids. Germline V gene lookup returns CDR1 MRHNA and CDR2 SNTAGT. The V segment lost 4 bases and the J segment 7 bases; nucleotides outside the gene matches: 5.

This clonotype has at least ten counts. The V call is TRBV24-1, the J call TRBJ2-5; D remains ambiguous. Germline loops: CDR1 KGHDR, CDR2 SFDVKD. This CDR3 has 12 residues. The V gene lost 5 bases and the J gene lost 5 bases, with 8 bases spanning the gap. This chain's CDR3 is CATSVSGETQYF. CDR3 DNA sequence: TGTGCCACCAGTGTGTCGGGCGAGACCCAGTACTTC.

This clonotype appeared many times. The CDR3 loop reads CASTRRDRGTNTEAFF. The CDR3, as DNA: TGTGCCAGCACCCGCCGGGACAGGGGGACGAACACTGAAGCTTTCTTT. The V gene is TRBV6-2 or TRBV6-3, the J gene TRBJ1-1, with TRBD1 matching over 11 bases. This CDR3 region has 16 residues. CDR1 is MNHEY and CDR2 is SVGEGT in the germline V gene. V lost 7 bases, J lost 1 base, and 8 bases stayed unmatched.

This clonotype was observed many times. For the CDR3, the DNA is TGCAGTGCTAGAGTCCCGACTAGTATGGGCGACATTCAGTACTTC. Translated, it gives CSARVPTSMGDIQYF. V is TRBV20-1 and J is TRBJ2-4; D possibly corresponds to TRBD2 (6 bases). The germline CDR1 and CDR2 sequences are DFQATT and SNEGSKA (reference sequence). Trimming removed 1 base at V and 8 bases at J, with 18 bases between. The CDR3 totals 15 residues.

The sample holds many counts of this clonotype. The V and J genes are TRBV6-1 and TRBJ1-3, with no clear D. Trimming stripped 3 bases from V and 2 bases from J, with 11 bases between. The CDR3 is 15 amino acids. Germline loops: CDR1 MNHNS, CDR2 SASEGT. The CDR3 nucleotides are TGTGCCAGCAGTGACCACAATAGACCTGGAAACACCATATATTTT. This encodes CASSDHNRPGNTIYF.

This clonotype was picked up many times. This chain joins TRBV20-1 and TRBJ2-5; 8 bases are a match to TRBD1. After removal of 3 bases from V and 2 bases from J, the junction contained 11 bases not matched to a gene. Per the germline V gene, CDR1 is DFQATT and CDR2 is SNEGSKA (reference sequence). This CDR3 has 16 residues. The CDR3, as DNA: TGCAGTGCTAGGGCTCCTCAGGGGGCTGGACAAGAGACCCAGTACTTC. Translated: CSARAPQGAGQETQYF.

This clonotype was picked up many times. The chain joins TRBV6-1 to TRBJ2-5, with TRBD1 as a possible D gene (6 bases). The V and J ends lost 2 bases and 1 base respectively, with 11 bases between them. CDR3 length equals 15 residues. Germline CDR1 and CDR2: MNHNS and SASEGT. The CDR3 region is CASSEWTESQETQYF. CDR3 bases: TGTGCCAGCAGTGAATGGACAGAATCCCAAGAGACCCAGTACTTC.

This clonotype was observed at least ten times. J is TRBJ1-1 and V is TRBV5-1, with a weak D call TRBD1 (6 bases). This CDR3 comprises 16 residues. The V gene's germline CDR1 is SGHRS and CDR2 YFSETQ. V was cut by 4 bases and J by 2 bases, with 18 bases left in between. The CDR3 protein is CASSAGQPLSNTEAFF. CDR3 in DNA: TGCGCCAGCAGCGCTGGACAGCCATTATCTAACACTGAAGCTTTCTTT.

V gene TRBV12-3 or TRBV12-4 combines with J gene TRBJ1-1; D gene uncertain. Trimming removed 7 bases from V and 4 bases from J, with 19 bases in between. This CDR3 is 15 amino acids long. The CDR3 protein is CASTYRRQKATEAFF. The CDR3 coding sequence is TGTGCCAGCACCTACCGCCGTCAGAAGGCCACTGAAGCTTTCTTT.

The chain carries TRBV9 and TRBJ2-7; D is perhaps TRBD1 or TRBD2 (5 bases each). Germline V gene lookup returns CDR1 SGDLS and CDR2 YYNGEE. V was trimmed by 6 bases and J by 1 base, leaving 14 bases between them. This CDR3 region has 14 residues. In nucleotides, the CDR3 is TGTGCCAGCAACCGAGATGGGGGATCCTACGAGCAGTACTTC. It is translated as CASNRDGGSYEQYF.

The sample holds a few counts of this clonotype. V usage is TRBV27 and J usage is TRBJ2-2; 13 nucleotides line up with TRBD2. This CDR3 spans 19 amino acids. Germline CDR1 is MNHEY and CDR2 is SMNVEV (reference sequence). V was pared by 2 bases and J by 6 bases, with 12 bases of the junction left unmatched. The CDR3 sequence: CASSLTHVRTSGRSGELFF. CDR3 in DNA: TGTGCCAGCAGTTTAACTCATGTCAGGACTAGCGGGAGATCCGGGGAGCTGTTTTTT.